The clone carrying this T cell receptor beta chain was observed a single time. Its antigen is not identified. The entry originates in a study of CD8+ T cells in alopecia areata. Reverse transcription of extracted RNA yielded cDNA, which provided the sequencing template. Sequencing used immunoSEQ multiplex PCR; TCRdb keeps in-frame clones, though not all of them. The data contain fewer than 150,000 clones, roughly 58% of them seen just once; the ten biggest clones take up 30%. V was trimmed by 5 bases and J by 0 bases, leaving 8 bases between them. This CDR3 has 13 amino acids. Germline V gene data show CDR1 as MNHEY and CDR2 as SMNVEV (reference sequence). As to treatment: oral pan-JAK inhibitor, 5-10 mg twice daily. Sampling of alopecia areata patients yielded lesional scalp punch biopsies as well as peripheral blood. General study findings and limits: Mice gave a clearer picture of TCR sharing than patients did, possibly for HLA-related reasons.

The clonotype was recovered from a human donor with alopecia areata. The sample in question was CD8+ T cells sorted from blood, obtained at week 4, from a patient treated with tofacitinib. V gene TRBV27 combines with J gene TRBJ2-7; the D gene is possibly TRBD1 (6 bases). Written as DNA, the CDR3 is TGTGCCAGCAGTGACAGGAGCTCCTACGAGCAGTACTTC. Protein sequence: CASSDRSSYEQYF.